These 13 T cell receptor beta chains were sequenced from one sample in a study of cytomegalovirus exposure and HLA in healthy donors. PCR primers comprised 60 Vbeta and 13 Jbeta primers. TCRdb's copy holds only in-frame clones and misses some; the assay was immunoSEQ multiplex PCR. The top ten hold about 1.4% of the sample, which has roughly 180,000 clones, around 74% seen once. Sequencing used PBMCs. These receptors all stem from a girl aged 10 to 17 in good health and CMV-seropositive.

The rearrangement joins TRBV6-5 to TRBJ1-5, with 7 nucleotides matching TRBD1. Germline V gives CDR1 MNHEY, CDR2 SVGAGI. This CDR3 contains 15 residues. Trimming cost V 6 bases and J 0 bases; bases outside gene matches: 5. The CDR3 nucleotides read TGTGCCAGCAGCCCCAGGGGGGATAGCAATCAGCCCCAGCATTTT. Translated: CASSPRGDSNQPQHF.

This chain joins TRBV5-1 and TRBJ2-3; 7 bases are a match to TRBD1. Trimming took 2 bases from V and 1 from J; bases not matched to a gene: 1. CDR1 is SGHRS, CDR2 YFSETQ, per germline. The CDR3 has 14 residues. The CDR3, as DNA: TGCGCCAGCAGCTTTACAGGGGGCACAGATACGCAGTATTTT. It translates to CASSFTGGTDTQYF.

This clone was seen just once. The V gene is TRBV7-4, the J gene TRBJ2-7; the D gene is possibly TRBD1 (6 bases). This CDR3 comprises 15 residues. The germline gives CDR1 SGHVT, CDR2 SQSDAQ. Between the trimmed V and J ends, which lost 8 bases and 0 bases, there was a span of 17 bases. The chain's CDR3 is CASPRTGKSSYEQYF. As DNA, the CDR3 is TGTGCCAGCCCCAGAACAGGGAAAAGCTCCTACGAGCAGTACTTC.

In regard to this clone: Different DNA sequences within this sample yield the same CDR3. The chain links TRBV13 to TRBJ2-1; tentative D call: TRBD1 (5 bases). The CDR3 totals 12 residues. In germline, CDR1 is PRHDT, CDR2 FYEKMQ (reference sequence). V lost 2 bases, J lost 7 bases, and 6 bases lay in between. In DNA form, the CDR3 reads TGTGCCAGCAGCTTAAGGGGTAATGAGCAGTTCTTC. Its translation is CASSLRGNEQFF.

This chain links TRBV30 with TRBJ2-5; D gene unclear. V lost 4 bases to trimming and J lost 2 bases, with 14 bases between them. The V gene's germline CDR1 is GTSNPN and CDR2 SVGIG (reference sequence). This CDR3 is 14 amino acids long. The CDR3 reads CAWTTTRAQETQYF. CDR3 bases: TGTGCCTGGACCACTACTCGAGCTCAAGAGACCCAGTACTTC.

V usage is TRBV30 and J usage is TRBJ2-6; no clear D. Between the trimmed V and J ends, which lost 5 bases and 2 bases, there was a span of 7 bases. Looked up from germline, CDR1 is GTSNPN and CDR2 is SVGIG (reference sequence). The CDR3 totals 13 residues. In nucleotides, the CDR3 is TGTGCCTGGGGTCGGGCTGGGGCCAACGTCCTGACTTTC. This codes for CAWGRAGANVLTF.

This clone was observed a single time. This chain joins TRBV11-3 and TRBJ2-3; maybe TRBD1 (5 bases). The CDR3 contains 13 residues. Trimming removed 6 bases at V and 1 base at J, with 8 bases between. Germline V gene lookup returns CDR1 SGHNT and CDR2 YENEEA. This CDR3 reads CASSPTGTDTQYF. The CDR3 nucleotides are TGTGCCAGCAGTCCGACAGGCACAGATACGCAGTATTTT.

This sequence joins TRBV4-1 and TRBJ2-2; possibly TRBD2 for D (5 bases). V lost 5 bases to trimming and J lost 3 bases, with 13 bases between them. This CDR3 is 15 amino acids long. Germline-derived CDR1 and CDR2 are MGHRA and YSYEKL. CDR3 loop: CASSSGLPYTGELFF. DNA for the CDR3: TGCGCCAGCAGCTCCGGACTTCCGTACACCGGGGAGCTGTTTTTT.

The rearrangement uses TRBV5-8 and TRBJ1-2, with 8 bases fitting TRBD1. V lost 1 base, J lost 4 bases, and 6 bases stayed unmatched. The germline V gene has CDR1 SGHTS and CDR2 YDEGEE. The CDR3 contains 15 residues. For the CDR3, the DNA is TGTGCCAGCAGCTTGCGCTTACAGGGGGGCTATGGCTACACCTTC. It specifies CASSLRLQGGYGYTF.

In this sample, this clone turned up a few times. The CDR3 region has the DNA TGTGCCAGCAGCCCAAGTCTCATTTCAAGGGGGTTAGGCACAGATACGCAGTATTTT. It codes for CASSPSLISRGLGTDTQYF. V and J are TRBV7-9 and TRBJ2-3; TRBD1 might be the D (6 bases). Germline-derived CDR1 and CDR2 are SEHNR and FQNEAQ (reference sequence). This CDR3 has 19 residues. V shed 5 bases and J shed 1 base, with 25 bases lying between them. The variable domain in full, completed from reference TRBV7-9 and TRBJ2-3, reads DTGVSQNPRHKITKRGQNVTFRCDPISEHNRLYWYRQTLGQGPEFLTYFQNEAQLEKSRLLSDRFSAERPKGSFSTLEIQRTEQGDSAMYLCASSPSLISRGLGTDTQYFGPGTRLTVL.

The chain employs TRBV7-2 and TRBJ2-7; D is possibly TRBD1 (5 bases). This CDR3 has 15 amino acids. Germline-derived CDR1 and CDR2 are SGHTA and FQGNSA. The V end lost 5 bases, the J end lost 6 bases, and 20 bases lay between the germline ends. The CDR3 bases are TGTGCCAGCAGCGCCCCCGGTTGGCAAAGGGGCGAGCAGTACTTC. Translating gives CASSAPGWQRGEQYF.

The chain is built from TRBV27 and TRBJ1-2, with D perhaps TRBD1 (5 bases). This CDR3 region has 15 residues. The V gene lost 2 bases and the J gene lost 0 bases, with 10 bases spanning the gap. The germline V gene encodes CDR1 MNHEY and CDR2 SMNVEV (reference sequence). CDR3 sequence: CASSLKQASNYGYTF. The CDR3 DNA follows: TGTGCCAGCAGTTTAAAACAGGCATCTAACTATGGCTACACCTTC.

The chain combines TRBV10-3 with TRBJ1-6; no clear D gene. Trimming took off 2 bases at V and 6 bases at J, with 20 bases between the two ends. Germline V gene lookup returns CDR1 ENHRY and CDR2 SYGVKD. The CDR3 extends over 18 amino acids. CDR3 residues: CAISEPKEKQLGNSPLHF. CDR3 DNA sequence: TGTGCCATCAGTGAGCCGAAGGAAAAACAGTTGGGTAATTCACCCCTCCACTTT.